These T cell receptor beta chains were read from a single sample in a study of a mutant IDH1 vaccine in newly diagnosed glioma. Their cognate antigens are unknown. Sequencing was performed with immunoSEQ multiplex PCR; in TCRdb, only in-frame clones are kept and a portion is missing. The data hold around 61,000 clones, with 70% to 90% observed a single time. The sample was PBMCs, taken from a glioma patient whose treatment included an IDH1 peptide vaccine. Receptors originate from a woman aged 40 to 55 with glioma. Each CDR3 is given with its conserved first and last residue. Fields, in order: V gene, clone size, CDR3 length, CDR3 protein. Size is omitted from some rows. Given values are once, few, many or a class for expanded clones.

V gene: TRBV15; clone size: NA; CDR3 length: 15; CDR3 protein: CATSREARAKNIQYF
V gene: TRBV5-5; clone size: NA; CDR3 length: 17; CDR3 protein: CASSLWLGEVPAGELFF
V gene: TRBV10-3; clone size: NA; CDR3 length: 13; CDR3 protein: CAISAGVGYEQYF
V gene: TRBV27; clone size: NA; CDR3 length: 15; CDR3 protein: CASSLKDRGVTEAFF
V gene: TRBV25-1; clone size: NA; CDR3 length: 15; CDR3 protein: CASSLPRGATDTQYF
V gene: TRBV10-3; clone size: once; CDR3 length: 17; CDR3 protein: CAISVNRGVGQVYEQYF
V gene: TRBV4-2; clone size: NA; CDR3 length: 18; CDR3 protein: CASSQGAGGVSGANVLTF
V gene: TRBV6-1; clone size: once; CDR3 length: 14; CDR3 protein: CASIETSGLYEQYF
V gene: TRBV9; clone size: NA; CDR3 length: 14; CDR3 protein: CASRDGSNTGELFF
V gene: TRBV7-9; clone size: NA; CDR3 length: 11; CDR3 protein: CASSWKYVLTF
V gene: TRBV18; clone size: NA; CDR3 length: 16; CDR3 protein: CASSPERDRGSYEQYF
V gene: TRBV19; clone size: NA; CDR3 length: 15; CDR3 protein: CASSIAGPHNSPLHF
V gene: TRBV10-3; clone size: once; CDR3 length: 17; CDR3 protein: CAISEGLGSGGAYGYTF
V gene: TRBV5-1; clone size: NA; CDR3 length: 14; CDR3 protein: CASSWGATNTEAFF
V gene: TRBV6-5; clone size: NA; CDR3 length: 14; CDR3 protein: CASSYGSGANVLTF